This T cell receptor beta chain was documented in a study of tumor and adjacent non-tumor tissue in lung cancer. Study-wide context: Each sample yielded roughly 4.2 million productive TCRbeta reads on average.

The J segment lost 6 bases and the V segment lost 4 bases, leaving 12 bases of the junction unmatched. The CDR3 is 16 residues long. Germline V gives CDR1 SGHDN, CDR2 FVKESK. TCRbeta libraries were built with three rounds of nested PCR, modified from ARM-PCR. One entry per CDR3 protein results from TCRdb running MiXCR on the multiplex PCR reads. Counted here are about 90,000 distinct CDR3 sequences, around 65% occurring once; the ten biggest clones make up about 16%. Overall study results and limits: Top 100 clones took a larger repertoire share in normal lung. Patients with more diverse tumor TCRs had worse survival.

No cell sorting was done before RNA was extracted from the tissue. Chemotherapy-naive patients with new lung cancer underwent thoracic surgery in China, August–late 2014. Worth noting for this clonotype: No antigen is known for it.

Sequencing input: lung tumor tissue. The chain links TRBV14 to TRBJ1-5, with 7 bases matching TRBD1. This TCR derives from a man aged 65 to 85 with non-small cell lung cancer. The DNA of the CDR3 is TGTGCCAGCAGCCCCGGACAGGTAACGACATGTCAGCCCCAGCATTTT. As protein: CASSPGQVTTCQPQHF.